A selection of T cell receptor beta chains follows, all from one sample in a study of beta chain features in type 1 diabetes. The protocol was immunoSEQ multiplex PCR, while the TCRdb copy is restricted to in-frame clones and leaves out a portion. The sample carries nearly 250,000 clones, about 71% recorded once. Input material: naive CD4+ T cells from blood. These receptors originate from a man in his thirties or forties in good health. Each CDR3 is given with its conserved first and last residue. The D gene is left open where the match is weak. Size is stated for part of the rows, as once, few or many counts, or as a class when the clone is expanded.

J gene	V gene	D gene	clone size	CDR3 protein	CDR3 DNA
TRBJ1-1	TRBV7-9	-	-	CASNANRENTEAFF	TGTGCCAGCAACGCCAACAGGGAGAACACTGAAGCTTTCTTT
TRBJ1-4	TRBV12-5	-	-	CASGLPGPPNEKLFF	TGTGCTAGTGGTTTACCGGGACCTCCTAATGAAAAACTGTTTTTT
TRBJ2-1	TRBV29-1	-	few	CSVEDLSLREQFF	TGCAGCGTTGAAGACTTGTCCCTTAGAGAGCAGTTCTTC
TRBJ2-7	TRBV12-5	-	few	CASGLVSARGPYEQYF	TGTGCTAGTGGTTTGGTATCGGCCAGGGGCCCCTACGAGCAGTACTTC
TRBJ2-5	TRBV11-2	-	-	CASSLERETQYF	TGTGCCAGCAGCTTAGAGCGGGAGACCCAGTACTTC
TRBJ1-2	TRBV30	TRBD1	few	CAWAAQGDRGSGYTF	TGTGCCTGGGCCGCACAGGGGGACAGGGGATCTGGCTACACCTTC
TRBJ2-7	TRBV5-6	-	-	CASSFLRYEQYF	TGTGCCAGCAGCTTTTTGAGATACGAGCAGTACTTC
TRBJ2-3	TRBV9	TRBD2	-	CASSISRTSGRSDTQYF	TGTGCCAGCAGCATCTCGAGGACTAGCGGGAGGTCAGATACGCAGTATTTT
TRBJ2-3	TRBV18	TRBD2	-	CASSPGLAGTAGTDTQYF	TGTGCCAGCTCACCCGGACTAGCGGGTACCGCCGGCACAGATACGCAGTATTTT
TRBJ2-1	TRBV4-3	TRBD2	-	CASSLSGRAFNEQFF	TGCGCCAGCAGCCTTAGCGGGAGGGCCTTCAATGAGCAGTTCTTC
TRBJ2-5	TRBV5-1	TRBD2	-	CASSTGGLETQYF	TGCGCCAGCAGCACCGGGGGGTTAGAGACCCAGTACTTC
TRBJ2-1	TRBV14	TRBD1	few	CASSPAGTGGVDEQFF	TGTGCCAGCAGCCCAGCCGGGACAGGGGGTGTCGATGAGCAGTTCTTC
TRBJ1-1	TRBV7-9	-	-	CASSLEGMNTEAFF	TGTGCCAGCAGCTTAGAGGGAATGAACACTGAAGCTTTCTTT
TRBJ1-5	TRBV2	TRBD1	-	CASMRDSQGQPQHF	TGTGCCAGCATGAGGGACAGCCAAGGCCAGCCCCAGCATTTT
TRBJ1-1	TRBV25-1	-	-	CASSESPGNSRPEAFF	TGTGCCAGCAGTGAATCCCCCGGGAATAGCCGCCCTGAAGCTTTCTTT
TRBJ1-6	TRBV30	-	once	CAWSGQGGSPLHF	TGTGCCTGGAGTGGTCAGGGAGGATCACCCCTCCACTTT
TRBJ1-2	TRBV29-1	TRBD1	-	CSVEGTGFDYGYTF	TGCAGCGTTGAAGGGACAGGATTCGACTATGGCTACACCTTC
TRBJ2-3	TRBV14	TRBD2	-	CASSRRTSGTDTQYF	TGTGCCAGCAGCCGACGGACTAGCGGCACAGATACGCAGTATTTT
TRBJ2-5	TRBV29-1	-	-	CSVALEGETQYF	TGCAGCGTTGCCTTGGAAGGGGAGACCCAGTACTTC
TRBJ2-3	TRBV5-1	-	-	CASSSVREDTQYF	TGCGCCAGCAGCTCTGTACGCGAAGATACGCAGTATTTT
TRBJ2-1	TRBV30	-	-	CAWSVRGVASYNEQFF	TGTGCCTGGAGTGTACGCGGGGTAGCGTCCTACAATGAGCAGTTCTTC
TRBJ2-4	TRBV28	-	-	CASRRTELAKNIQYF	TGTGCCAGCAGACGGACGGAACTAGCCAAAAACATTCAGTACTTC
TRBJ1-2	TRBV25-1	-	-	CASSELPGSGYTF	TGTGCCAGCAGTGAATTGCCAGGGAGCGGCTACACCTTC
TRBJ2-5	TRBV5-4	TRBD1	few	CASSGRTGEETQYF	TGTGCCAGCAGCGGCCGGACAGGGGAAGAGACCCAGTACTTC
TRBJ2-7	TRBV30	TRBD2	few	CAWEASGRREQYF	TGTGCCTGGGAGGCTAGCGGGAGACGCGAGCAGTACTTC
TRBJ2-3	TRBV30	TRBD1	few	CAWRYGDRPDTQYF	TGTGCCTGGAGGTACGGGGACAGGCCAGATACGCAGTATTTT
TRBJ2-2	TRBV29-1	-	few	CSIQKTTGELFF	TGCAGCATCCAGAAGACCACCGGGGAGCTGTTTTTT
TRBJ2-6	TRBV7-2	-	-	CASSLAGAGANVLTF	TGTGCCAGCAGCTTAGCAGGAGCTGGGGCCAACGTCCTGACTTTC
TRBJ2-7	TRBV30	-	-	CAWSVLSEQYF	TGTGCCTGGAGTGTACTAAGCGAGCAGTACTTC
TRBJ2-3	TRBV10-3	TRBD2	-	CAIRRLAGESDTQYF	TGTGCCATCAGACGACTAGCGGGGGAGTCAGATACGCAGTATTTT
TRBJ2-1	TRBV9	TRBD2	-	CASSAHSPAGGVMGNEQFF	TGTGCCAGCAGCGCCCACTCGCCTGCGGGAGGAGTTATGGGGAATGAGCAGTTCTTC
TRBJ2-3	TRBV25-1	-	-	CASSEAGTDTQYF	TGTGCCAGCAGTGAAGCAGGGACCGATACGCAGTATTTT
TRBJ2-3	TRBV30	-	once	CAWSVGSPRDTQYF	TGTGCCTGGAGTGTCGGATCGCCACGGGATACGCAGTATTTT
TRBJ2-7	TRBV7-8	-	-	CASSLASVGTTEQYF	TGTGCCAGCAGCTTAGCGAGTGTAGGGACGACGGAGCAGTACTTC
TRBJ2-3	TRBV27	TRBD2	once	CASSSLAGSVTDTQYF	TGTGCCAGCAGCTCCCTAGCGGGCTCCGTCACAGATACGCAGTATTTT
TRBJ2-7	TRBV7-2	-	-	CASSPSYYEQYF	TGTGCCAGCAGCCCGTCCTACTACGAGCAGTACTTC
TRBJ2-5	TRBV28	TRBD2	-	CASSPWGGTSLETQYF	TGTGCCAGCAGCCCATGGGGCGGGACTAGCCTTGAGACCCAGTACTTC
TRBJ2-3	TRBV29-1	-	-	CSVDEGTDTQYF	TGCAGCGTTGACGAGGGGACAGATACGCAGTATTTT
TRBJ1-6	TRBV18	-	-	CASSPGGDHLHF	TGTGCCAGCTCACCTGGAGGGGACCACCTCCACTTT
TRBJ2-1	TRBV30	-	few	CAWSVTRRNEQFF	TGTGCCTGGAGTGTAACACGGAGGAATGAGCAGTTCTTC
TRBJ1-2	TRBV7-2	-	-	CASSHDRLNYGYTF	TGTGCCAGCAGCCATGACAGACTCAACTATGGCTACACCTTC
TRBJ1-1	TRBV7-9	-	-	CASSSQFGTEAFF	TGTGCCAGCAGCTCGCAGTTCGGCACTGAAGCTTTCTTT
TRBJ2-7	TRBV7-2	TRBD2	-	CASTVTSGSYEQYF	TGTGCCAGCACCGTGACTAGCGGGAGCTACGAGCAGTACTTC
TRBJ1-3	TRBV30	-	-	CAWSVGGVGKWF	TGTGCCTGGAGTGTAGGAGGAGTTGGAAAGTGGTTT
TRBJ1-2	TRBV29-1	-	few	CSVGALGGYTF	TGCAGCGTGGGGGCCTTGGGTGGCTACACCTTC
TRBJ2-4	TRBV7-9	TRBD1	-	CASSLGGTGGETKNIQYF	TGTGCCAGCAGCTTAGGAGGGACAGGGGGCGAAACCAAAAACATTCAGTACTTC
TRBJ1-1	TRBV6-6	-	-	CASRDQGYTEAFF	TGTGCCAGCAGGGACCAGGGGTACACTGAAGCTTTCTTT
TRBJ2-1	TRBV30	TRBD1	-	CAWGDSLNEQFF	TGTGCCTGGGGGGACAGTCTGAATGAGCAGTTCTTC
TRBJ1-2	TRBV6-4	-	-	CASSDAGLVGYTF	TGTGCCAGCAGTGACGCTGGGCTGGTTGGCTACACCTTC
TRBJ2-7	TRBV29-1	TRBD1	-	CSVPGTELYEQYF	TGCAGCGTTCCCGGGACAGAATTATACGAGCAGTACTTC
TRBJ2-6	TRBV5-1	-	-	CASRIGSTGANVLTF	TGCGCCAGCAGAATCGGGTCAACAGGGGCCAACGTCCTGACTTTC
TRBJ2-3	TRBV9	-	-	CASSVAGQGPDTQYF	TGTGCCAGCAGCGTAGCGGGGCAGGGGCCAGATACGCAGTATTTT
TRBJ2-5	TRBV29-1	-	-	CSVGPVETQYF	TGCAGCGTTGGCCCGGTGGAGACCCAGTACTTC
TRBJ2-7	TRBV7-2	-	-	CASSLEVGEQYF	TGTGCCAGCAGCTTAGAGGTGGGGGAGCAGTACTTC
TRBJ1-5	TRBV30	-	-	CAWDAEHGQPQHF	TGTGCCTGGGACGCAGAGCACGGTCAGCCCCAGCATTTT